The 5 T cell receptor beta chains given below trace back to one sample, sequenced in a study of control samples from healthy donors and cancer patients (dated by TCRdb to the early 2020s). The library was generated by the immunoSEQ multiplex PCR assay. TCRdb's version of the immuneACCESS table is confined to in-frame rearrangements and falls short of the full clone set. An unresolved V gene accounts for under half of the shortfall where checked; the remainder is of unknown origin. The sample data list more than 15,000 clones, and 88% of these were observed just once. The ten largest clones add up to about 9% of the sample. The source material was PBMCs. These receptors were collected from a woman aged 60-75 years with head and neck cancer.

This CDR3 is CASSPSRQTSGRGSSYNEQFF. The CDR3 bases are TGTGCCAGCAGCCCGAGCCGCCAGACTAGCGGGAGGGGGAGCTCCTACAATGAGCAGTTCTTC. The chain has TRBV9 and TRBJ2-1; 14 bases align to TRBD2. V lost 4 bases, J lost 0 bases, and 15 bases stayed unmatched. Germline CDR1 SGDLS, CDR2 YYNGEE. The CDR3 runs to 21 residues. The entire variable domain, with the rest obtained from reference TRBV9 and TRBJ2-1, is as follows: DSGVTQTPKHLITATGQRVTLRCSPRSGDLSVYWYQQSLDQGLQFLIQYYNGEERAKGNILERFSAQQFPDLHSELNLSSLELGDSALYFCASSPSRQTSGRGSSYNEQFFGPGTRLTVL.

The chain carries TRBV3-1 (or the pseudogene TRBV3-2) and TRBJ1-2; maybe TRBD1 (5 bases). CDR3 length equals 15 residues. Germline V gene lookup returns CDR1 LGHDT and CDR2 YNNKEL (reference sequence). Trimming took 0 bases from V and 4 from J, leaving 12 bases between them. In DNA, the CDR3 is TGTGCCAGCAGCCAAGAGGGGGGTGGGCCCTATGGCTACACCTTC. This gives the protein CASSQEGGGPYGYTF.

The rearrangement joins TRBV28 to TRBJ2-7; tentative D call: TRBD1 (6 bases). CDR3 length: 15 amino acids. Germline V gene lookup returns CDR1 MDHEN and CDR2 SYDVKM. V was trimmed by 7 bases and J by 0 bases, leaving 16 bases between them. Written as DNA, the CDR3 is TGTGCCAGCACCCCCCAGGGGATGCACTCCTACGAGCAGTACTTC. Protein product: CASTPQGMHSYEQYF.

This clone has just a few counts. Here the CDR3 reads CASSEASTSGRTNEQFF. The CDR3 DNA reads TGTGCCAGCAGTGAAGCATCGACTAGCGGGAGGACGAATGAGCAGTTCTTC. The chain employs TRBV6-1 and TRBJ2-1, with TRBD2 identical over 13 bases. The CDR3 sequence is 17 residues long. V was pared by 0 bases and J by 7 bases, with 6 bases of the junction left unmatched. Per the germline V gene, CDR1 is MNHNS and CDR2 is SASEGT.

This chain uses TRBV4-1 with TRBJ2-5; TRBD1 matches 7 bases. The CDR3 has 15 residues. V dropped 3 bases and J dropped 4; count of bases not matched to a gene: 8. The germline V gene encodes CDR1 MGHRA and CDR2 YSYEKL. DNA for the CDR3: TGCGCCAGCAGCCACCGACAGGGTGGTGGAGAGACCCAGTACTTC. This sequence encodes CASSHRQGGGETQYF.